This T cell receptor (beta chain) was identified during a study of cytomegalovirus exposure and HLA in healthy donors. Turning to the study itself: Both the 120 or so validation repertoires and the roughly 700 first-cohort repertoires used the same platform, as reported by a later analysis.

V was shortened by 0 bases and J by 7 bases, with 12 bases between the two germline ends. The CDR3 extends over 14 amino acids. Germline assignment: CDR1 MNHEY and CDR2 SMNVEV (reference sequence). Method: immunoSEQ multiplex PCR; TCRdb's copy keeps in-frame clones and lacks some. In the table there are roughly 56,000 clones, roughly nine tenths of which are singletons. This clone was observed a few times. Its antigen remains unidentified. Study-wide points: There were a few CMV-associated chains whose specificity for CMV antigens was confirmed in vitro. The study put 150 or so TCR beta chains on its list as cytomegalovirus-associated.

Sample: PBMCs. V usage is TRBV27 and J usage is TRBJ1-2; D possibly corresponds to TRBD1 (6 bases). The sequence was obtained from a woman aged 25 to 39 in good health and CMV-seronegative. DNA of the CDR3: TGTGCCAGCAGTTTATCACAGGGTGGCCCTGGCTACACCTTC. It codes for CASSLSQGGPGYTF.